This TCR beta chain derives from a study of molecular identifiers for immune sequencing clone quantification. Overall study findings and caveats: Barcode-sharing identical TCR molecules could underestimate highly expanded clone sizes.

This clonotype has more than one count but fewer than ten. Its antigen is not identified. The CDR3 runs 13 residues. Germline lookup yields CDR1 SGHTS and CDR2 YDEGEE. V was cut by 0 bases and J by 8 bases, with 8 bases left in between. Preparation of naive CD8 libraries involved roughly 18,000 to 1,100,000 sorted cells and 10%, 30% or 50% RNA. As CD8+CD4-CCR7+CD45RA+ cells, naive CD8 T cells were sorted. Previously described methods and listed TCR primers produced bulk TCR libraries. TCRdb analysed the PCR reads with MiXCR anew, one entry per CDR3 protein. This table has about 640,000 distinct CDR3 sequences, 15% to 20% appearing once.

Source material: naive CD8+ T cells from blood, with Jurkat cell RNA spiked in. Subset reported: FACS-sorted CD8+CD4-CCR7+CD45RA+ naive T cells. This sequence was found in a human donor in good health. Some libraries in this study had Jurkat cell RNA spiked in. The chain has TRBV5-8 and TRBJ2-2; D remains unclear. The CDR3 DNA follows: TGTGCCAGCAGCTTGGATCCCAGGGGGGAGCTGTTTTTT. It codes for CASSLDPRGELFF.